This T cell receptor beta chain was sequenced for a study of vaccination and CD4 T cells after COVID-19. About the research overall: Two of the convalescents were Hispanic, and the group consisted of six males and four females.

The germline gives CDR1 SEHNR, CDR2 FQNEAQ (reference sequence). There are 13 residues in the CDR3. V dropped 2 bases and J dropped 11 bases, with 15 bases sitting between them. As to this clonotype: Its cognate antigen is unknown.

Treatment denoted: roughly 10-day PBMC culture with coronavirus spike peptide pools or control peptides (ViraFEST assay). According to the study, CD4+ T cells from the unexposed donor were gathered ahead of the COVID-19 pandemic (2011-2018). Probes of unexposed-donor CD4+ T cells used SARS-CoV-2 S/N and four cold-coronavirus spikes (cells permitting). At the Johns Hopkins FTIC core, DNA taken from cultured CD4+ T cells was sequenced by way of the Oncomine TCR Beta short-read assay. From CD4+ T cells that had been cultured, genomic DNA was extracted. TCRdb reanalysed the PCR reads using MiXCR and keeps one entry per CDR3 protein. The sample holds approximately 9,300 distinct CDR3 sequences, more than 30% seen once.

Sequenced input: CD4+ T cells from blood, cultured in vitro. This clonotype was obtained from a human donor in good health. The genes are TRBV7-9 and TRBJ1-1; D is possibly TRBD1 (6 bases). In DNA, the CDR3 is TGTGCCAGCAGCTTACAGGGGCCGGGTGCGGCTTTCTTT. Translation: CASSLQGPGAAFF.